This TCR beta chain was retrieved from a study of T cell responses to AZD1222 COVID-19 vaccine. As for the study in general: Pooling covered second doses at about 4 or about 12 weeks.

In the case of this clone: The antigen remains undetermined.

This CDR3 comprises 16 residues. In germline, CDR1 is SEHNR, CDR2 FQNEAQ (reference sequence). Trimming took 3 bases from V and 0 from J, leaving 14 bases between them. TCRdb keeps only in-frame clones here, not all; method: immunoSEQ multiplex PCR. The repertoire consists of 90,000 to 110,000 clones, with 85% to 90% occurring once and the leading ten covering about 2.7%. Findings of the study overall: Once two AZD1222 doses were given, Spike-specific TCR breadth and depth went up. Clonal diversity was possibly underestimated; the donors were predominantly white British and more often female.

The chain joins TRBV7-9 to TRBJ1-1; no clear D gene. This sequence was found in an adult in good health. Sample: peripheral blood, taken on day 0 of AZD1222 vaccination. DNA of the CDR3: TGTGCCAGCAGCTTCTACCCAGTTCAGATGAACACTGAAGCTTTCTTT. Residues: CASSFYPVQMNTEAFF.